This T cell receptor (beta chain) was recovered during a study of response to subunit inactivated influenza vaccine. This clonotype was seen more than once but under ten times. Its antigen is currently unknown. The study, taken as a whole, reports: Few new T cells, the authors suggested, are recruited by each seasonal influenza vaccination.

TCRdb analysed the RT-PCR reads with MiXCR anew, one entry per CDR3 protein. The sample has approximately 730,000 distinct CDR3 sequences, approximately 13% seen once. The germline V gene has CDR1 MDHEN and CDR2 SYDVKM. The junction had 11 bases not matched to a gene; V was cut back by 3 bases and J by 0 bases. The CDR3 covers 19 residues. Material: PBMCs from blood, obtained less than 15 days before vaccination. The V call is TRBV28, the J call TRBJ2-6; 7 nucleotides agree with TRBD2. This TCR was sampled from a middle-aged man who received an inactivated influenza vaccine. The DNA for the CDR3 is TGTGCCAGCAGTTTGGGGCGGGGACTATTCCGCTCTGGGGCCAACGTCCTGACTTTC. Translated, it gives CASSLGRGLFRSGANVLTF.